This T cell receptor (beta chain) was profiled in a study of T cells in Graves' hyperthyroidism and ophthalmopathy (dated by TCRdb to between 2019 and 2020). Notes on the research overall: Peripheral blood was sampled at the time of initial diagnosis, prior to any treatment. To identify distinguishing TCR V-J signatures, a discovery cohort of some 100 patients was used, comprising some 45 with Graves' ophthalmopathy and 57 with stable Graves' hyperthyroidism. Whether ophthalmopathy could be predicted prospectively was tested in an independent validation cohort made up of 18 to 20 hyperthyroidism patients plus 17 patients who later progressed to ophthalmopathy. The 95 to 100 discovery patients were randomly divided into training and test sets at a 7:3 ratio. In more than 5 Graves' hyperthyroidism patients, the study also compared T-cell repertoires from thyroid tissue with T-cell repertoires from blood. After sampling, hyperthyroidism patients received methimazole starting at 30 mg daily, and ophthalmopathy patients received high-dose intravenous methylprednisolone. The paper describes TCR Vbeta CDR3 sequencing of 130 to 150 peripheral blood samples, made up of some 42 ophthalmopathy patients, approximately 73 hyperthyroidism patients and 17 progressor patients. Study-wide conclusions, independent of this receptor: Most expanded thyroid clonotypes (frequency above 0.001) were also detected in blood, suggesting blood repertoires may reflect thyroid immune responses. In validation, the model predicted progression to ophthalmopathy a median of about 5.9 months before onset, with roughly 70% sensitivity and 72.22% specificity. A 13 V-J signature model separated ophthalmopathy from stable hyperthyroidism, with roughly 88% sensitivity and 81.08% specificity in cross-validation and 80%/75% in testing. Sample size was not statistically predetermined, and investigators were not blinded to group allocation.

Trimming at the junction amounts to 1 base on V and 3 bases on J, and the germline ends lie 16 bases apart. CDR1 LGHDT and CDR2 YNNKEL are derived from the germline V gene (reference sequence). Including the terminal cysteine and phenylalanine, the CDR3 comprises 16 residues. The DNA shown is the 48-base CDR3, in frame from base 1. TCR beta CDR3 regions were amplified from RNA transcripts. A first-round RT-PCR of the TCR CDR3 used the HTBI primer set with the Qiagen OneStep RT-PCR kit. Libraries were constructed in a second round of multiplex PCR, after which size selection and purification were performed. The libraries were sequenced on an Illumina HiSeq2000 using paired-end 100 bp reads. Concerning the study's data processing: Raw data were processed with SOAPnuke, discarding reads with adapters, uncalled bases, mean Phred below 15, or no exact constant-primer or identifier match. COPE v1.2.5 was used to merge the high-quality paired reads, and each unique nucleotide sequence was defined as a clonotype. MiTCR v1.1 was used to align the clonotypes against IMGT TRBV, TRBD and TRBJ reference segments. The analysis was restricted to V-J combinations with a frequency above 0.0001, which together covered just over 98% of the repertoires. The TCS score was defined as F50 (clonal expansion) divided by E x V (chaos), with BLOSUM62-based TCRdist calculated between CDR3 peptides within each V-J. Welch's t-statistics and random forest reduced fewer than 550 V-J features to roughly 13, which were used in a naive Bayes classifier (R e1071). The public reads were run again by TCRdb, first through fastp at Q25 and then through MiXCR, and only productive beta chains were kept. Identical CDR3 proteins give one entry, which carries the most common genes and DNA. The authors' filters were not applied to this entry. Recorded for this sample are fewer than 650,000 distinct CDR3 sequences; around 15% of them occurred a single time. The ten most abundant clones make up roughly 13% of the sample.

There are many counts of this clonotype. There is no known antigen for this receptor. No much larger clone exists at a distance of one base, and base qualities are not known. Stable Graves' hyperthyroidism was defined as no progression to ophthalmopathy during 18 months of follow-up. The hyperthyroidism patients were between 18 and 65 years old and newly diagnosed, with a disease duration of less than 2 months. Patients with uncontrolled infections, other autoimmune diseases, pregnancy or lactation were excluded. Diagnoses were based on clinical symptoms, serum thyroxine and TRAb, thyroid ultrasound and orbital computed tomography. PBMCs were isolated from more than 9 ml of fresh peripheral blood by Ficoll-Paque density gradient centrifugation. Total RNA was extracted with Trizol reagent, and quality was checked on an Agilent 2100 Bioanalyzer.

The chain couples TRBV3-1 to TRBJ2-7; D gene: possibly TRBD2, on 6 matching bases. The sequenced material came from blood. The TCR was taken from a woman between 40 and 50 years old with Graves' hyperthyroidism. CDR3 protein: CASSQGTITFDYEQYF. Here is the DNA: TGTGCCAGCAGCCAAGGGACTATCACCTTCGACTACGAGCAGTACTTC.